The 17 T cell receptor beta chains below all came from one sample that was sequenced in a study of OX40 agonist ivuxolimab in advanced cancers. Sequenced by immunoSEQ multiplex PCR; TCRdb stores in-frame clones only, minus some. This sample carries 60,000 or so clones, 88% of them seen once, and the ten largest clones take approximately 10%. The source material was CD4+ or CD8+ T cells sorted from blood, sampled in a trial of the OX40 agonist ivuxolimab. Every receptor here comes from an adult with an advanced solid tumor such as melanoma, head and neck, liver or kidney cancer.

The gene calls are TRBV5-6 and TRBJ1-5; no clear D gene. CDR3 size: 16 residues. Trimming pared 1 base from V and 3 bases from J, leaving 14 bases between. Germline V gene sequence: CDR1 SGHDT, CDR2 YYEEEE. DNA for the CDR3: TGTGCCAGCAGCTTGATGGTCGCGGGGAACAATCAGCCCCAGCATTTT. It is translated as CASSLMVAGNNQPQHF.

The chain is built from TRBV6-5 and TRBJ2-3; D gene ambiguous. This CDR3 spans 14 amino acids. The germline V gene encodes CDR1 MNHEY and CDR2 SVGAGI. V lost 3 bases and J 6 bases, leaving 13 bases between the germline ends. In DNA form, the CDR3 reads TGTGCCAGCAGTTATCGGTTTGCGGCTGATACGCAGTATTTT. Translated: CASSYRFAADTQYF.

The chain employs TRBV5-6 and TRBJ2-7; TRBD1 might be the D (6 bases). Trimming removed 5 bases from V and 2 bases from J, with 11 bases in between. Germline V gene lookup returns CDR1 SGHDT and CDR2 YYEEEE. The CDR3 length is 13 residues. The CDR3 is CASRVQGTYEQYV. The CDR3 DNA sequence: TGTGCCAGCAGGGTACAGGGAACCTACGAGCAGTACGTC.

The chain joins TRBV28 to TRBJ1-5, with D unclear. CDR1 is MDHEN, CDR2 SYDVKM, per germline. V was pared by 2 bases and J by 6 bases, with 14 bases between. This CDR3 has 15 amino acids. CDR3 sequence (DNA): TGTGCCAGCAGTTTAGGTCTCCGGGAAATTCAGCCCCAGCATTTT. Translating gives CASSLGLREIQPQHF.

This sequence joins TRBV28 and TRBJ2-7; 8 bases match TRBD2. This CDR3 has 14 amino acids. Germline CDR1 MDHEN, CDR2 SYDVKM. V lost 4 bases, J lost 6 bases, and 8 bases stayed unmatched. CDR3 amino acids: CASSYRAGASEQYF. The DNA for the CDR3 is TGTGCCAGCAGTTACCGAGCGGGAGCATCCGAGCAGTACTTC.

The DNA for the CDR3 is TGTGCCAGCAGTTTTTACTGGGGCACTGAAGCTTTCTTT. Residues: CASSFYWGTEAFF. This chain links TRBV28 with TRBJ1-1, with D hard to call. The CDR3 covers 13 residues. V was clipped by 3 bases and J by 4 bases, with 9 bases between them. The germline V gene encodes CDR1 MDHEN and CDR2 SYDVKM.

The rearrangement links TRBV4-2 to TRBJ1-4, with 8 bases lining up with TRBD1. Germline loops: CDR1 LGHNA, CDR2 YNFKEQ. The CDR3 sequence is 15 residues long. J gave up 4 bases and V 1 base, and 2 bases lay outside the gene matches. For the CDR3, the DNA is TGTGCCAGCAGCCAAGGGACAGGGTTTAATGAAAAACTGTTTTTT. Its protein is CASSQGTGFNEKLFF.

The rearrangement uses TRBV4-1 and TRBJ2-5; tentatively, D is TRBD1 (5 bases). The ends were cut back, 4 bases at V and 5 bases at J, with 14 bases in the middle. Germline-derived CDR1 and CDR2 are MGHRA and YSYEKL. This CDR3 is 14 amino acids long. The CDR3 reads CASSPPGAAETQYF. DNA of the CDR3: TGCGCCAGCAGCCCACCTGGGGCGGCGGAGACCCAGTACTTC.

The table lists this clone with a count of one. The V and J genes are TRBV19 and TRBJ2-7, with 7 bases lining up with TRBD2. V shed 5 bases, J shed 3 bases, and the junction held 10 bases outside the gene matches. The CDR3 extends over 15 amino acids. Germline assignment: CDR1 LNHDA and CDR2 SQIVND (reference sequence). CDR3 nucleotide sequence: TGTGCCAGTAGTGTCCCTGCTAGCGGCAGCTACGAGCAGTACTTC. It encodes CASSVPASGSYEQYF.

CDR3 residues: CTSGRGLFTEAFF. The CDR3 DNA reads TGTACCTCCGGGAGGGGCTTGTTCACTGAAGCTTTCTTT. V gene TRBV27 combines with J gene TRBJ1-1, with a tentative D call TRBD1 (5 bases). CDR3 length equals 13 residues. Germline loops: CDR1 MNHEY, CDR2 SMNVEV (reference sequence).

This chain's CDR3 is CASSLRDITDPSNQPQHF. The CDR3 DNA is TGTGCCAGCAGCCTCCGGGACATAACCGATCCTAGCAATCAGCCCCAGCATTTT. The chain has TRBV28 and TRBJ1-5, with D possibly TRBD1 on 6 matching bases. The germline V gene encodes CDR1 MDHEN and CDR2 SYDVKM. This CDR3 is built from 18 residues. Trimming shortened V by 6 bases and J by 0 bases, and 21 bases separated the two germline ends.

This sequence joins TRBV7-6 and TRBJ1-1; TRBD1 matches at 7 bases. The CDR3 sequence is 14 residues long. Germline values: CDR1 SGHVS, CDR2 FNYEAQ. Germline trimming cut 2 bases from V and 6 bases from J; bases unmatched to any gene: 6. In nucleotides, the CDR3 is TGTGCCAGCAGCTTAAACAGGGGTATGGCTGAAGCTTTCTTT. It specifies CASSLNRGMAEAFF.

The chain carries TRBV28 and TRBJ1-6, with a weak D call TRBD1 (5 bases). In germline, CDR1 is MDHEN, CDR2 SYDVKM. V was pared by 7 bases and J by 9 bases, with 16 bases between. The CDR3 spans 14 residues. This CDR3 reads CASTLAGWGSPLHF. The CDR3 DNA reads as TGTGCCAGCACCTTGGCAGGGTGGGGTTCACCCCTCCACTTT.

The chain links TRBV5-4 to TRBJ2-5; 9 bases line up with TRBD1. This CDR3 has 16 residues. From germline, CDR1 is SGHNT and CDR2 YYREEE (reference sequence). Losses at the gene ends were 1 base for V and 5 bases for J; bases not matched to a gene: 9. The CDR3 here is CASSLLGTGLQETQYF. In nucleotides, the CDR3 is TGTGCCAGCAGCTTGTTGGGGACAGGGTTACAGGAGACCCAGTACTTC.

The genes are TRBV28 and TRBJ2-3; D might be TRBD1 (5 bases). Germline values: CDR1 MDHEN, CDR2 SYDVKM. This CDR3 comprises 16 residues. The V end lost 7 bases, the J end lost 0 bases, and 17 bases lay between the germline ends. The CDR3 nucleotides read TGTGCCAGCATCACTCATAGGGGCCAAAGCACAGATACGCAGTATTTT. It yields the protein CASITHRGQSTDTQYF.

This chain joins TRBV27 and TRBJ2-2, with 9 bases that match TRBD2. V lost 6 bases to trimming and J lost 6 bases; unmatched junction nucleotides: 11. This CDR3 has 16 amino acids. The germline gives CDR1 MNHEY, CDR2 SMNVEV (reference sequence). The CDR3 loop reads CASSPGFAGGAGELFF. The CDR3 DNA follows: TGTGCCAGCAGCCCCGGGTTTGCGGGAGGGGCCGGGGAGCTGTTTTTT.

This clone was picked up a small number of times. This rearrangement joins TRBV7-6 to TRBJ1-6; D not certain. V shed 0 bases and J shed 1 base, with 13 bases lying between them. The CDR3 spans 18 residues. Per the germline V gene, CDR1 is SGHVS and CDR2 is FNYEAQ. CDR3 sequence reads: CASSLALREGSYNSPLHF. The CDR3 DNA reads TGTGCCAGCAGCTTAGCGCTCCGGGAAGGGTCCTATAATTCACCCCTCCACTTT. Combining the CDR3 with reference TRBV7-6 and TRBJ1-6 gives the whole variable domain GAGVSQSPRYKVTKRGQDVALRCDPISGHVSLYWYRQALGQGPEFLTYFNYEAQQDKSGLPNDRFSAERPEGSISTLTIQRTEQRDSAMYRCASSLALREGSYNSPLHFGNGTRLTVT.